This is a list of T cell receptor beta chains from one sample in a study of CD8+CD57+ T cells in acquired aplastic anemia. TCRdb re-analysed the reads in MiXCR, keeping a single row per CDR3 protein. Of 150,000 to 200,000 distinct CDR3 sequences in the sample, roughly half were seen once. The sample consisted of sorted CD4+, CD8+, or CD8+CD57+ T cells (not recorded which) from PBMCs. The receptors stem from a human donor in good health. The conserved cysteine and the conserved F or W are not part of the CDR3 here.

TRBV5-6,ASSLAWRLSGELF
TRBV2,ASSEIARDEQF
TRBV7-3,ASSLDFNSPLR
TRBV19,ASSPYRVGSYEQY
TRBV20-1,SVVTSMGNQPQH
TRBV5-4,ASRRRPDSYEQY
TRBV5-1,ASSLGGGSQPQH
TRBV12-3/TRBV12-4,ASSWDQGLQY
TRBV10-3,AIRIVGANTEAF
TRBV10-2,ASSEGVRDEQY
TRBV19,ASRETGEGTNVLT
TRBV19,ASSSGAGGNTIY
TRBV30,AWRGQGAGGYT
TRBV20-1,GAIDRASNQPQH
TRBV11-2,ASSLEALSSYEQY
TRBV20-1,SATRQGEGGPQH
TRBV7-3,ASSLIAGYIDTQY
TRBV24-1,ATSDSTLSYSYT
TRBV4-1,ASTHPGADTQY
TRBV25-1,ASSEQTDEAF
TRBV20-1,SARSAGTGSTDTQY
TRBV24-1,ATSDRYGGEGNEQF
TRBV12-3/TRBV12-4,ASSLLTGVTEAF
TRBV2,ASMGQGTDTQY
TRBV19,ASSTGTASGEAF
TRBV5-1,ASSVDGDNYGYT
TRBV11-2,ASSIGASGGYEQY
TRBV20-1,SASISRGQETQY
TRBV20-1,NARAGASYNSPLH
TRBV20-1,SARDLQGSPYNEQF
TRBV20-1,SARVGRGETQY
TRBV7-2,ASSNRGGYT
TRBV6-1,ASRTGFTEAF
TRBV7-9,ASSLAGGLVEQY
TRBV5-6,ASIYWLSEAF
TRBV6-5,ASSYGSGNQPQH
TRBV2,ASRPGQGTYTEAF
TRBV11-2,ASSSGPPQPSEIQY
TRBV20-1,SASPGWTEAF
TRBV24-1,ATSDLVASGSGELF
TRBV7-3,ASSPSSGANVLT
TRBV19,ASSLPRVQNTEAF
TRBV24-1,ATSDHRLTDNEQF
TRBV20-1,SASKAGGPLDTQY
TRBV10-3,ASSPTGQLTYEQY
TRBV3-1,ASSQQTPPTDTQY
TRBV20-1,SARGLAGGSRETQY
TRBV6-1,ASSEVVGQGSPLH
TRBV27,ASSLRLAGGHNEQF
TRBV15,ATSRDREGSPLH
TRBV12-3/TRBV12-4,ASSLRTGHSGANVLT
TRBV12-3/TRBV12-4,ASSRQVKTEAF
TRBV13,ASSGQGTSGRGGYNELF